This TCR beta chain was retrieved from a study of CD8 T cells in ankylosing spondylitis. CDR3 size: 12 residues. Trimming removed 3 bases at V and 2 bases at J, with 5 bases between. From germline, CDR1 is DFQATT and CDR2 SNEGSKA (reference sequence). The table lists this clonotype with a few counts. A single record per CDR3 protein comes from TCRdb applying MiXCR to the 5' RACE reads. The repertoire holds around 100,000 distinct CDR3 sequences, with 20% to 30% as singletons. Input material: synovial fluid, either unsorted or a sorted T cell fraction (not recorded which). This TCR was sampled from a male donor with ankylosing spondylitis. The V and J genes are TRBV20-1 and TRBJ2-1, with no clear D. The CDR3 region has the DNA TGCAGTGCTAGCGAAACCTACAATGAGCAGTTCTTC. Residues: CSASETYNEQFF.